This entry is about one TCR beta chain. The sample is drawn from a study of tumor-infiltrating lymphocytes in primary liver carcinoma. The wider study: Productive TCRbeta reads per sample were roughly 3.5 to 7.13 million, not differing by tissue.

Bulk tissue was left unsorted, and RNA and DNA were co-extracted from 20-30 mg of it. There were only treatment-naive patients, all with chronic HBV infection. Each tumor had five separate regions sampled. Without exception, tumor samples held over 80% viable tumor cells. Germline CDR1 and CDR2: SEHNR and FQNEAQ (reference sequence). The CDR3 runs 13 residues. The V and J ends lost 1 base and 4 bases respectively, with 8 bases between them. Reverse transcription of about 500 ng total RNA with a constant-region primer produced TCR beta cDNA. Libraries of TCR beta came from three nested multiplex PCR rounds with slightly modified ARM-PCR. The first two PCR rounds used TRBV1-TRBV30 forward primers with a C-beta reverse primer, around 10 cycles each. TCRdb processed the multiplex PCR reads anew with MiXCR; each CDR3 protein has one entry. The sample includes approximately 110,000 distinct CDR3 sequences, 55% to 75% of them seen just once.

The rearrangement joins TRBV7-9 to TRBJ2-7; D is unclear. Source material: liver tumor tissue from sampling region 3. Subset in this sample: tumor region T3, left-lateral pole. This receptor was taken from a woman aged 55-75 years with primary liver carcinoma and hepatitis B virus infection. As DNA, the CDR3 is TGTGCCAGCAGCTTAGGGGGTATTTACGAGCAGTACTTC. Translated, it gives CASSLGGIYEQYF. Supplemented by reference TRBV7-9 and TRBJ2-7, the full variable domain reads DTGVSQNPRHKITKRGQNVTFRCDPISEHNRLYWYRQTLGQGPEFLTYFQNEAQLEKSRLLSDRFSAERPKGSFSTLEIQRTEQGDSAMYLCASSLGGIYEQYFGPGTRLTVT.